What follows describes a single TCR beta chain. What it binds is unknown. V was clipped by 5 bases and J by 9 bases, with 17 bases between them. Looked up from germline, CDR1 is SGHNT and CDR2 is YENEEA. The CDR3 is made up of 14 amino acids. This entry belongs to a study of cytomegalovirus exposure and HLA in healthy donors. Study in general: A preliminary data release comprised 80 million or so unique TCRs obtained from HLA-typed donors.

60 Vbeta and 13 Jbeta primers were used in PCR. Repertoires were generated with immunoSEQ multiplex PCR, while TCRdb's copy carries only in-frame clones and drops some. The table shows about 220,000 clones, with less than 85% occurring only once. Study-wide results and caveats: Per a later analysis, HLA-associated TCR beta chains showed more clonal expansion than other, equally common TCR beta chains.

The origin of this receptor is a man aged 18 to 29 in good health and CMV-seronegative. The gene calls are TRBV11-3 and TRBJ2-1; no clear D. The sequenced sample was PBMCs. The chain's CDR3 is CASSPGPGTPEQFF. The CDR3, as DNA: TGTGCCAGCAGCCCCGGCCCAGGTACACCTGAGCAGTTCTTC. Variable domain in full (rest from reference TRBV11-3 and TRBJ2-1): EAGVVQSPRYKIIEKKQPVAFWCNPISGHNTLYWYLQNLGQGPELLIRYENEEAVDDSQLPKDRFSAERLKGVDSTLKIQPAELGDSAVYLCASSPGPGTPEQFFGPGTRLTVL.